Listed here are 14 T cell receptor beta chains from one sample, sequenced in a study of control samples from healthy donors and cancer patients. Sequencing used immunoSEQ multiplex PCR; TCRdb keeps in-frame clones, though not all of them. The repertoire holds just over 150,000 clones, with roughly 94% as singletons. The sequencing input was blood. The receptor source for this set is a woman in her forties in good health.

This clone has only one observation. This CDR3 is CASSQDLGSLNTEAFF. CDR3 in DNA: TGTGCCAGCAGCCAAGATTTGGGTTCGCTGAACACTGAAGCTTTCTTT. The chain employs TRBV4-2 and TRBJ1-1; no clear D. The V gene's germline CDR1 is LGHNA and CDR2 YNFKEQ. The CDR3 is 16 amino acids. Trimming removed 0 bases at V and 0 bases at J, with 11 bases between.

The chain carries TRBV6-5 and TRBJ2-7; TRBD2 matches 8 bases. CDR3 length: 16 residues. V dropped 2 bases and J dropped 0; count of bases not matched to a gene: 6. CDR1 MNHEY and CDR2 SVGAGI come from the germline V gene. CDR3 loop: CASSYGGGSSSYEQYF. The CDR3 coding sequence is TGTGCCAGCAGTTACGGCGGGGGGTCCAGCTCCTACGAGCAGTACTTC.

CDR3 bases: TGTGCCAGCAGCCCCCAAACGCACAGGGCCGGGGAGCTGTTTTTT. Translation gives CASSPQTHRAGELFF. The chain employs TRBV5-4 and TRBJ2-2; maybe TRBD1 (6 bases). V lost 4 bases and J 6 bases, leaving 16 bases between the germline ends. There are 15 residues in the CDR3. Germline assignment: CDR1 SGHNT and CDR2 YYREEE (reference sequence). The full variable domain, with the rest looked up from reference TRBV5-4 and TRBJ2-2, is ETGVTQSPTHLIKTRGQQVTLRCSSQSGHNTVSWYQQALGQGPQFIFQYYREEENGRGNFPPRFSGLQFPNYSSELNVNALELDDSALYLCASSPQTHRAGELFFGEGSRLTVL.

This chain joins TRBV6-5 and TRBJ1-1; D is perhaps TRBD1 (6 bases). With 8 bases removed from V and 4 bases from J, the gap between germline ends came to 14 bases. The CDR3 is 13 residues long. CDR1 is MNHEY and CDR2 is SVGAGI in the germline V gene. The CDR3 bases are TGTGCCAGCGGGCGGGGGGCCGGCACTGAAGCTTTCTTT. Amino acids: CASGRGAGTEAFF.

The chain combines TRBV9 with TRBJ2-3; perhaps TRBD1 as D (6 bases). Trimming took off 0 bases at V and 2 bases at J, with 10 bases between the two ends. Looked up from germline, CDR1 is SGDLS and CDR2 is YYNGEE. This CDR3 is 15 amino acids long. CDR3 amino acids: CASSVGGTPTDTQYF. CDR3 DNA: TGTGCCAGCAGCGTAGGTGGGACACCCACAGATACGCAGTATTTT.

This chain joins TRBV15 and TRBJ2-4; 12 bases agree with TRBD2. Germline V gene sequence: CDR1 LNHNV, CDR2 YYDKDF (reference sequence). The CDR3 consists of 16 residues. Trimming took 4 bases from V and 0 from J; bases not matched to a gene: 1. CDR3 sequence reads: CATSTSGGGAKNIQYF. CDR3 in DNA: TGTGCCACCAGCACTAGCGGGGGGGGAGCCAAAAACATTCAGTACTTC.

The chain joins TRBV19 to TRBJ2-7; 9 bases align to TRBD2. Per germline, CDR1 LNHDA and CDR2 SQIVND (reference sequence). V lost 7 bases and J lost 2; bases outside the gene matches: 9. The length of the CDR3 is 15 residues. Here the CDR3 DNA reads TGTGCCAGTACCCCGGCTAGCGGGACCACCTACGAGCAGTACTTC. The encoded protein is CASTPASGTTYEQYF. Full variable domain (outside the CDR3, taken from reference TRBV19 and TRBJ2-7): DGGITQSPKYLFRKEGQNVTLSCEQNLNHDAMYWYRQDPGQGLRLIYYSQIVNDFQKGDIAEGYSVSREKKESFPLTVTSAQKNPTAFYLCASTPASGTTYEQYFGPGTRLTVT.

The genes are TRBV30 and TRBJ2-2; 9 nucleotides agree with TRBD1. This CDR3 contains 15 residues. CDR1 and CDR2 (germline): GTSNPN, SVGIG (reference sequence). The trim removed 3 bases at V and 9 bases at J, leaving 11 bases unmatched. The CDR3 reads CAWSPGTGTKRELFF. In DNA form, the CDR3 reads TGTGCCTGGAGCCCCGGGACAGGGACGAAGCGGGAGCTGTTTTTT.

This chain links TRBV25-1 with TRBJ2-5; TRBD1 agrees at 8 bases. The CDR3 is made up of 14 amino acids. V was pared by 5 bases and J by 4 bases, with 6 bases of the junction left unmatched. Germline V gene data show CDR1 as MGHDK and CDR2 as SYGVNS. The CDR3 region is CASSPRTGSETQYF. CDR3 in DNA: TGTGCCAGCAGTCCAAGGACAGGGTCAGAGACCCAGTACTTC.

The V gene is TRBV7-2, the J gene TRBJ1-5; 7 nucleotides agree with TRBD1. This CDR3 has 15 residues. CDR1 SGHTA and CDR2 FQGNSA come from the germline V gene. V lost 2 bases, J lost 4 bases, and 5 bases stayed unmatched. Written as DNA, the CDR3 is TGTGCCAGCAGCTTAAGCAGGGGGAGGAATCAGCCCCAGCATTTT. This translates into CASSLSRGRNQPQHF.

The chain carries TRBV12-5 and TRBJ2-2, with D possibly TRBD1 on 5 matching bases. The V end lost 2 bases, the J end lost 11 bases, and 12 bases lay between the germline ends. CDR3 length equals 13 residues. Germline V gives CDR1 LGHNT, CDR2 FRNRAP. This chain's CDR3 is CASGLTRQTELFF. The CDR3 DNA reads TGTGCTAGTGGTTTGACACGACAGACCGAGCTGTTTTTT.

For this clone: The CDR3 carries no conserved terminal phenylalanine or tryptophan, so it likely arises from a read error. The DNA is omitted, as the CDR3 cannot be located on it reliably, and the CDR3 follows TCRdb's listing. The chain has TRBV6-6 and TRBJ2-7. Germline V gene data show CDR1 as MNHNY and CDR2 as SVGAGI (reference sequence). Counting both end residues, the CDR3 totals 13 amino acids. The CDR3 loop reads CASSQLGAATPSI.

The J gene is TRBJ1-5, the V gene TRBV19, with D maybe TRBD1 (5 bases). This CDR3 is built from 13 residues. With 6 bases removed from V and 4 bases from J, the gap between germline ends came to 10 bases. Germline V gives CDR1 LNHDA, CDR2 SQIVND (reference sequence). CDR3 sequence reads: CASSDSENQPQHF. The CDR3, as DNA: TGTGCCAGTAGCGACAGTGAAAATCAGCCCCAGCATTTT.

As to this clone: This CDR3 is also generated by other DNA sequences in the sample. The chain combines TRBV19 with TRBJ1-1; the D gene is possibly TRBD1 (5 bases). The V gene lost 6 bases and the J gene lost 3 bases, with 8 bases spanning the gap. Germline V gene lookup returns CDR1 LNHDA and CDR2 SQIVND (reference sequence). The length of the CDR3 is 12 residues. The CDR3 sequence: CASRWGDTEAFF. DNA of the CDR3: TGTGCCAGTAGGTGGGGGGACACTGAAGCTTTCTTT.